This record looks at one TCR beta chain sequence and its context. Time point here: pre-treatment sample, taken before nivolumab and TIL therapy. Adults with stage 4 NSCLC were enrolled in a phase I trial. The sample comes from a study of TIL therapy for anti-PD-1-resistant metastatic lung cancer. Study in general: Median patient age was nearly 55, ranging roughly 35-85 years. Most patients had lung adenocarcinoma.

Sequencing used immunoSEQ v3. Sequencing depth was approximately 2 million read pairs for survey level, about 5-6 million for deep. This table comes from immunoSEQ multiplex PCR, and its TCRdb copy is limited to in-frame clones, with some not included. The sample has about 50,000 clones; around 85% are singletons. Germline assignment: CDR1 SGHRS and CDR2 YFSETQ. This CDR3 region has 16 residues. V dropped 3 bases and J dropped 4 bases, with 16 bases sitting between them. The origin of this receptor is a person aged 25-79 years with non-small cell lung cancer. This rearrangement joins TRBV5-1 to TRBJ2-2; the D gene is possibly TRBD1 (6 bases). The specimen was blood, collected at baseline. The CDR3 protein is CASSWRPGTTTGELFF. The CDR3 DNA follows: TGCGCCAGCAGCTGGCGTCCCGGGACAACCACCGGGGAGCTGTTTTTT.